Shown below are 17 T cell receptor beta chains from a single sample sequenced in a study of T cells after yellow fever vaccination. In TCRdb, the 5' RACE reads were re-called with MiXCR into one record per CDR3 protein. The sample has some 600,000 distinct CDR3 sequences, more than 9% seen once. The input for sequencing was PBMCs, taken on the day of the yellow fever booster vaccination. Receptors originate from a man younger than 45 who received the YFV17D yellow fever vaccine.

The table lists this clonotype with a few counts. The genes are TRBV19 and TRBJ2-2; 8 positions agree with TRBD1. The CDR3 extends over 17 amino acids. The germline gives CDR1 LNHDA, CDR2 SQIVND (reference sequence). J was trimmed by 0 bases and V by 5 bases; bases with no gene match: 8. This CDR3 reads CASSFLTGATNTGELFF. CDR3 nucleotides: TGTGCCAGTAGTTTTTTGACAGGGGCGACGAACACCGGGGAGCTGTTTTTT.

This clonotype came up many times. The V gene is TRBV7-9, the J gene TRBJ2-7; D remains ambiguous. Trimming took 1 base from V and 1 from J, leaving 11 bases between them. The CDR3 is 15 residues long. From germline, CDR1 is SEHNR and CDR2 FQNEAQ (reference sequence). CDR3 protein: CASSLGATASYEQYF. In DNA, the CDR3 is TGTGCCAGCAGCTTAGGAGCCACGGCTTCCTACGAGCAGTACTTC.

The J gene is TRBJ2-7, the V gene TRBV27; D might be TRBD2 (6 bases). The length of the CDR3 is 13 residues. The V end was cut by 8 bases, the J end by 3 bases, with 14 bases between. Germline CDR1 MNHEY, CDR2 SMNVEV (reference sequence). In DNA form, the CDR3 reads TGTGCCAGCGGGGGAGGAGGCGGCTACGAGCAGTACTTC. Protein product: CASGGGGGYEQYF.

The V call is TRBV5-1, the J call TRBJ2-7; 10 nucleotides line up with TRBD2. Germline loops: CDR1 SGHRS, CDR2 YFSETQ. The CDR3 runs 15 residues. Losses at the gene ends were 7 bases for V and 5 bases for J; bases not matched to a gene: 12. The CDR3 nucleotides are TGCGCCAGCGGTCAGGGAAGTCTAGCGGGAGACGAGCAGTACTTC. Translating it yields CASGQGSLAGDEQYF.

This clonotype was counted at least ten times. The rearrangement uses TRBV5-5 and TRBJ2-2; no firm D call. The CDR3 covers 14 residues. The germline V and J ends were trimmed by 5 bases and 1 base, with 9 bases remaining between them. The germline V gene has CDR1 SGHKS and CDR2 YYEKEE (reference sequence). The CDR3 here is CASRDSRNTGELFF. The CDR3 DNA reads as TGTGCCAGCAGGGATTCCAGGAACACCGGGGAGCTGTTTTTT.

The chain uses TRBV10-2 and TRBJ2-2; TRBD2 matches at 9 bases. In germline, CDR1 is WSHSY, CDR2 SAAADI. CDR3 size: 17 residues. J was trimmed by 3 bases and V by 5 bases; bases with no gene match: 10. CDR3: CASSPFGAGGDTGELFF. CDR3 nucleotides: TGCGCCAGCAGTCCTTTCGGTGCGGGAGGGGACACCGGGGAGCTGTTTTTT.

CDR3 nucleotide sequence: TGTGCCAGCAGCCGGACAGGGGGTAGCTATGGCTACACCTTC. Its protein is CASSRTGGSYGYTF. J is TRBJ1-2 and V is TRBV12-3 or TRBV12-4; TRBD1 agrees at 10 bases. Germline trimming cut 6 bases from V and 4 bases from J; bases unmatched to any gene: 5. The CDR3 is made up of 14 amino acids.

This clonotype was observed a few times. The rearrangement joins TRBV20-1 to TRBJ2-4, with 7 bases aligning to TRBD2. The CDR3 is made up of 17 amino acids. Germline V gene lookup returns CDR1 DFQATT and CDR2 SNEGSKA (reference sequence). V was clipped by 5 bases and J by 0 bases; unmatched bases: 13. The CDR3 region has the DNA TGCAGTGCTCGCAGGAGCGGGGCGGCCCTAGCCAAAAACATTCAGTACTTC. Its translation is CSARRSGAALAKNIQYF.

The rearrangement uses TRBV12-3 or TRBV12-4 and TRBJ2-1; 9 bases line up with TRBD2. CDR3 size: 15 residues. V gave up 6 bases and J gave up 7 bases; unmatched junction bases: 10. CDR3 in DNA: TGTGCCAGCAGAACCCTTGACGCGGGGGGGAATGAGCAGTTCTTC. It is translated as CASRTLDAGGNEQFF.

The V gene is TRBV6-1, the J gene TRBJ2-1; D is perhaps TRBD1 or TRBD2 (6 bases each). The CDR3 covers 14 residues. Trimming cost V 7 bases and J 12 bases, with 22 bases left between them. Germline-derived CDR1 and CDR2 are MNHNS and SASEGT. Here the CDR3 reads CASNENPGGGGQFF. CDR3 in DNA: TGTGCCAGCAATGAGAATCCCGGCGGAGGGGGGCAGTTCTTC.

This clonotype was counted a single time. CDR3 sequence (DNA): TGTGCCAGCACCCAACAGGGCTCCAAAAACATTCAGTACTTC. Residues: CASTQQGSKNIQYF. V is TRBV6-2 or TRBV6-3 and J is TRBJ2-4; D is possibly TRBD1 (6 bases). There are 14 residues in the CDR3. Trimming cost V 7 bases and J 2 bases, with 12 bases left between them. The V gene's germline CDR1 is MNHEY and CDR2 SVGEGT.

This clonotype turned up a few times. J is TRBJ1-5 and V is TRBV24-1; no definite D call. Germline lookup yields CDR1 KGHDR and CDR2 SFDVKD. This CDR3 is built from 9 residues. This CDR3 is CQRVWPQHF. DNA for the CDR3: TGTCAGCGGGTTTGGCCCCAGCATTTT.

A few counts support this clonotype. This sequence joins TRBV12-5 and TRBJ2-3, with D unresolved. The CDR3 spans 14 residues. V was pared by 0 bases and J by 2 bases, with 6 bases between. The germline CDR1 and CDR2 sequences are LGHNT and FRNRAP. The CDR3: CASGLVGYTDTQYF. The CDR3 DNA reads TGTGCTAGTGGTTTGGTAGGCTACACAGATACGCAGTATTTT.

This clonotype was seen a few times. The V gene is TRBV7-2, the J gene TRBJ1-2; D is unclear. The CDR3 is 13 residues long. CDR1 and CDR2 from the germline V gene are SGHTA and FQGNSA. V was pared by 3 bases and J by 6 bases, with 11 bases between. The CDR3 sequence: CASSFFGVDGYTF. The DNA of the CDR3 is TGTGCCAGCAGCTTTTTCGGTGTTGATGGCTACACCTTC.

This clonotype was counted ten times or more. The V call is TRBV5-1, the J call TRBJ2-2; D is unclear. Germline CDR1 and CDR2: SGHRS and YFSETQ. V was trimmed by 5 bases and J by 4 bases, leaving 3 bases between them. The CDR3 covers 11 residues. The CDR3 region has the DNA TGCGCCAGCAGATCCACCGGGGAGCTGTTTTTT. Translation gives CASRSTGELFF.

This chain joins TRBV20-1 and TRBJ2-1; 9 bases align to TRBD2. This CDR3 comprises 16 residues. CDR1 and CDR2 from the germline V gene are DFQATT and SNEGSKA (reference sequence). V was pared by 0 bases and J by 2 bases, with 5 bases of the junction left unmatched. The CDR3 DNA reads as TGCAGTGCTAGAGAAGTCTTAGCGGGAGCCTACAATGAGCAGTTCTTC. Translated, it gives CSAREVLAGAYNEQFF.

V is TRBV9 and J is TRBJ2-1; TRBD1 or TRBD2 may be the D gene (5 bases each). Germline V gene lookup returns CDR1 SGDLS and CDR2 YYNGEE. Trimming took off 4 bases at V and 7 bases at J, with 21 bases between the two ends. The CDR3 consists of 16 residues. CDR3 nucleotide sequence: TGTGCCAGCAGCACAAGCGGCAGGGCGACTCAAAATGAGCAGTTCTTC. This translates into CASSTSGRATQNEQFF.